This T cell receptor beta chain was observed in a study of T-cell reconstitution after alpha-beta-depleted transplantation in children. Library preparation (for TCRbeta) was performed with unique molecular identifiers. TCRdb reprocessed the PCR reads via MiXCR and lists one record per CDR3 protein. The sample holds 300,000 to 400,000 distinct CDR3 sequences, roughly 16% seen once. There are many counts of this clonotype. The antigen is unknown. Germline CDR1 and CDR2: SQVTM and ANQGSEA. Trimming took off 6 bases at V and 1 base at J, with 10 bases between the two ends. The CDR3 is 13 residues long. Study-level points and caveats: The study reportedly traced alpha-beta T cells about two months after transplant to several hundred expanded graft clones. Hyperexpanded clones declined; after one year, newly produced T cells mostly supplied diversity.

The genes are TRBV29-1 and TRBJ1-5; D is unresolved. This TCR derives from a male patient between 2 and 15 years old who had a stem cell transplant for acute lymphoblastic leukemia, so the T cells may come from the graft donor. This specimen was PBMCs, mostly from graft donor cells, taken 360 days after TCRalphabeta/CD19-depleted stem cell transplant. The CDR3 DNA sequence: TGCAGCGTATACGGACGGAGCAATCAGCCCCAGCATTTT. This encodes CSVYGRSNQPQHF.